The sequence of this T cell receptor beta chain was determined in a study of blood T cell repertoires in COVID-19. Study-wide context: The study drew acute and convalescent COVID-19 samples from the United States, Italy and Spain. Nucleic acid was either cDNA or gDNA, and it came from T cells, B-cell-depleted T cells, or PBMCs.

Authors' methods: Estimation of nucleated cell counts relied on the amplification of reference gene primers. The data were produced by immunoSEQ multiplex PCR, yet TCRdb's version contains in-frame clones alone and is incomplete. Clone size and the V and J calls come from that table; the DNA yielded D and trimming. Here the sample spans approximately 390,000 clones, around 91% being singletons. CDR3 length: 15 residues. V dropped 3 bases and J dropped 4 bases, with 18 bases sitting between them. Germline CDR1 is SQVTM and CDR2 is ANQGSEA. The sequenced sample was peripheral blood. The clonotype originates from a man between 18 and 35 years old with active or convalescent COVID-19. The V call is TRBV29-1, the J call TRBJ1-2; D unclear. This CDR3 is CSVERPGADPYGYTF. CDR3 nucleotide sequence: TGCAGCGTTGAGCGCCCTGGAGCGGATCCCTATGGCTACACCTTC.